Listed below are T cell receptor beta chains from one sample, sequenced in a study of blood T cell repertoires in COVID-19. Some clones are missing from TCRdb's copy, which holds only in-frame ones; the method was immunoSEQ multiplex PCR. The sample holds about 49,000 clones; 93% are singletons and the top ten take roughly 1%. The sequencing input was peripheral blood. The receptors stem from a man aged 55 to 70 with COVID-19, enrolled during active disease. The CDR3 runs from the conserved cysteine through the conserved F or W. Each record gives: clone size, J gene, D gene, V gene, CDR3 DNA, CDR3 protein. A D gene is named only where the DNA matches it firmly. Some rows have no size entry. The others give once, few or many, or a class for an expanded clone.

>.|TRBJ2-1|TRBD2|TRBV5-6
TGTGCCAGCAGCGGGACTAGCGGGACGAGCTCCTACAATGAGCAGTTCTTC
CASSGTSGTSSYNEQFF
>.|TRBJ1-6|TRBD1|TRBV5-1
TGCGCCAGCAGCTTCTTGGGGCAGACAGGGAATTCACCCCTCCACTTT
CASSFLGQTGNSPLHF
>.|TRBJ1-2|.|TRBV4-2
TGTGCCAGCAGCCAAGAGGGGGCGGCGCTTAACTATGGCTACACCTTC
CASSQEGAALNYGYTF
>.|TRBJ2-1|TRBD2|TRBV7-9
TGTGCCAGCAGCTCCCCTGAGGGACTATCCGGGGAGCAGTTCTTC
CASSSPEGLSGEQFF
>.|TRBJ1-1|TRBD1|TRBV2
TGTGCCGGATTACAGGGGGCGGAGATGAACACTGAAGCTTTCTTT
CAGLQGAEMNTEAFF
>.|TRBJ1-5|TRBD1|TRBV29-1
TGCAGCGTTGCACAGGGGGTTTATCAGCCCCAGCATTTT
CSVAQGVYQPQHF
>.|TRBJ2-3|TRBD1|TRBV7-3
TGTGCCAGCAGCACTGGGACAGGGAGGAGCACAGATACGCAGTATTTT
CASSTGTGRSTDTQYF
>once|TRBJ2-6|TRBD1|TRBV5-1
TGCGCCAGCAGCTTGGGACAGGGGTCTGGGGCCAACGTCCTGACTTTC
CASSLGQGSGANVLTF
>.|TRBJ2-7|.|TRBV6-5
TGTGCCAGCAGTTCCCCCGGGGTAGGGAAATACGAGCAGTACTTC
CASSSPGVGKYEQYF
>.|TRBJ1-1|.|TRBV5-6
TGTGCCAGCAGCCCCCAGGGAATGAACACTGAAGCTTTCTTT
CASSPQGMNTEAFF
>once|TRBJ1-5|.|TRBV30
TGTGCCTGGAGTGTAGGTGGGTCAGGGGTAAATCAGCCCCAGCATTTT
CAWSVGGSGVNQPQHF
>.|TRBJ2-3|.|TRBV29-1
TGCAGCGTTGATCGCGGGGCAGGGCCAGATACGCAGTATTTT
CSVDRGAGPDTQYF
>.|TRBJ1-4|.|TRBV6-1
TGTGCCAGCAGTGATAGGGGGTTGAGGGGTGAAAAACTGTTTTTT
CASSDRGLRGEKLFF
>.|TRBJ1-1|.|TRBV7-9
TGTGCCAGCAGCCCTATAATTGAAGCTTTCTTT
CASSPIIEAFF
>.|TRBJ1-1|TRBD1|TRBV12-3/TRBV12-4
TGTGCCAGCAGCCGAACGACAGGGGGAGCTTTCTTT
CASSRTTGGAFF
>.|TRBJ2-2|TRBD2|TRBV10-1
TGCGCCAGCACCCTCAAAGCGGGAGACCGTCCCGGGGAGCTGTTTTTT
CASTLKAGDRPGELFF
>.|TRBJ1-2|TRBD1|TRBV5-5
TGTGCCAGCAGCCCGGACCAGGGGGCATTGGGTTGGGGCTACACCTTC
CASSPDQGALGWGYTF
>.|TRBJ1-2|.|TRBV12-3/TRBV12-4
TGTGCCAGCAGGCCAGACATTAACTATGGCTACACCTTC
CASRPDINYGYTF
>.|TRBJ1-5|.|TRBV2
TGTGCCAGCAGTGTATTGGACATAGGAAGGCAGCCCCAGCATTTT
CASSVLDIGRQPQHF